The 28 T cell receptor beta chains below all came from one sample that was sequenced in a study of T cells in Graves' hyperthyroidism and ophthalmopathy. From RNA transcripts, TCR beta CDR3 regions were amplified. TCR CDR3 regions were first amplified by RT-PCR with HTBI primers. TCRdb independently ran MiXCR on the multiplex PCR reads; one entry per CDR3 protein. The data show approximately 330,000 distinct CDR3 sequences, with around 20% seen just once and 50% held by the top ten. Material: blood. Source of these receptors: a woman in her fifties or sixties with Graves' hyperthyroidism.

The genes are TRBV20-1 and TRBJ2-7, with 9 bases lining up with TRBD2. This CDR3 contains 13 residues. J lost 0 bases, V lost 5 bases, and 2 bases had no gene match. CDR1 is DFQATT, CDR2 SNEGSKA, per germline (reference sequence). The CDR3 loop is CSALAGSSYEQYF. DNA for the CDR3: TGCAGTGCTCTAGCGGGGAGCTCCTACGAGCAGTACTTC.

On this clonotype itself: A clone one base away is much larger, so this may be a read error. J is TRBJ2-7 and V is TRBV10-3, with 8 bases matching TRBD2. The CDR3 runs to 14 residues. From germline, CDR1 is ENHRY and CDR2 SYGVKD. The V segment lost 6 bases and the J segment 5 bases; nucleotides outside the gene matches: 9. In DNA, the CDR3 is TGTGCCATCAGCAGACTAACGGGAGGGAACGAGCAGTACTTC. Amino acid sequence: CAISRLTGGNEQYF.

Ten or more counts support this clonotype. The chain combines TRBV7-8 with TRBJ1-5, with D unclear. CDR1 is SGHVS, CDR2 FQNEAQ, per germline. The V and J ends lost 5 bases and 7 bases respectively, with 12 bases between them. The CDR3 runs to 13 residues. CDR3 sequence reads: CASSASGRQPQHF. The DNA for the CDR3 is TGTGCCAGCAGCGCCTCCGGGAGACAGCCCCAGCATTTT.

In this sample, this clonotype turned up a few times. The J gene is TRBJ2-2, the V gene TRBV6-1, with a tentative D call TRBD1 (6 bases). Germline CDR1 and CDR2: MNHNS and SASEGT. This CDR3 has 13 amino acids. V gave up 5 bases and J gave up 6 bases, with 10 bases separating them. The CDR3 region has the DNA TGTGCCAGCAGTCGGGACATCGCCGGGGAGCTGTTTTTT. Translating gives CASSRDIAGELFF.

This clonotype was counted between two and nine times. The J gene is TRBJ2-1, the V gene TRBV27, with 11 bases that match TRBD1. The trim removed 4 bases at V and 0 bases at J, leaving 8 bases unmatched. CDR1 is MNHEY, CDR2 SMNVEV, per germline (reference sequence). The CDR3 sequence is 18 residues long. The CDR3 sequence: CASSSPAGTGGSYNEQFF. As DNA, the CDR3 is TGTGCCAGCAGTTCCCCAGCCGGGACAGGGGGCTCCTACAATGAGCAGTTCTTC.

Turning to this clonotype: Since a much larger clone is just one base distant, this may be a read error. CDR3 sequence: CASTLTGPDYEQYF. CDR3 sequence (DNA): TGTGCCAGCACCCTGACAGGGCCTGACTACGAGCAGTACTTC. This rearrangement joins TRBV3-1 to TRBJ2-7; TRBD1 matches at 7 bases. CDR1 LGHDT and CDR2 YNNKEL come from the germline V gene (reference sequence). The junction had 9 bases not matched to a gene; V was cut back by 7 bases and J by 3 bases. This CDR3 has 14 amino acids.

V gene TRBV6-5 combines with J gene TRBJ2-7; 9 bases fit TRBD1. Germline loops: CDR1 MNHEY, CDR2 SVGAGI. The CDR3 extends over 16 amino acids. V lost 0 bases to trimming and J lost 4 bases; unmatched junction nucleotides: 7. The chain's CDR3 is CASSYSPTGGSYEQYF. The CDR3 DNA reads TGTGCCAGCAGTTACTCCCCGACAGGGGGTTCATACGAGCAGTACTTC.

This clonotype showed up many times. The CDR3 DNA sequence: TGTGCCAGCAGAGCGGATACCAACACCGGGGAGCTGTTTTTT. Translating gives CASRADTNTGELFF. This chain connects TRBV2 to TRBJ2-2; D may be TRBD2 (5 bases). Trimming took off 6 bases at V and 2 bases at J, with 10 bases between the two ends. CDR1 SNHLY and CDR2 FYNNEI come from the germline V gene. This CDR3 comprises 14 residues. The variable domain in full, with the rest retrieved from reference TRBV2 and TRBJ2-2, is EPEVTQTPSHQVTQMGQEVILRCVPISNHLYFYWYRQILGQKVEFLVSFYNNEISEKSEIFDDQFSVERPDGSNFTLKIRSTKLEDSAMYFCASRADTNTGELFFGEGSRLTVL.

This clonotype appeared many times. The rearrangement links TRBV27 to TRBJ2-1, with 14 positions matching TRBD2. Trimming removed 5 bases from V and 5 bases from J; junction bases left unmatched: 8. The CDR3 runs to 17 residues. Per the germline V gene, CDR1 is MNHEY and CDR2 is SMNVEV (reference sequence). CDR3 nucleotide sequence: TGTGCCAGCAGTCCGGGGGGACTAGCGGGGGCCAACAATGAGCAGTTCTTC. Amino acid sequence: CASSPGGLAGANNEQFF.

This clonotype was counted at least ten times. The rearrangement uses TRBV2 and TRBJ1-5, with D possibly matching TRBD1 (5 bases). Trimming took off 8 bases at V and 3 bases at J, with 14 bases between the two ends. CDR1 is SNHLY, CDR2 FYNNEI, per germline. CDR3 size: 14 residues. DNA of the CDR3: TGTGCCAGCTGTCGACAGCCGAACAATCAGCCCCAGCATTTT. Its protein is CASCRQPNNQPQHF.

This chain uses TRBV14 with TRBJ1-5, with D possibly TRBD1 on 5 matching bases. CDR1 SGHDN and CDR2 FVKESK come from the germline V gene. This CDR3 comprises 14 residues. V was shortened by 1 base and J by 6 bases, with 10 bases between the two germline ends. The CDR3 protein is CASSQGGSGQPQHF. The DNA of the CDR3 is TGTGCCAGCAGCCAAGGGGGGTCCGGTCAGCCCCAGCATTTT.

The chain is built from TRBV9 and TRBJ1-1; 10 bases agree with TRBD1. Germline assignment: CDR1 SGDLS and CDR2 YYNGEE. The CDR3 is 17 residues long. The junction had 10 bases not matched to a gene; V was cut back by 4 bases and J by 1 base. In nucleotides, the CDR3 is TGTGCCAGCAGCTACCGACAGGGGGCACTCACGAACACTGAAGCTTTCTTT. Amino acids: CASSYRQGALTNTEAFF.

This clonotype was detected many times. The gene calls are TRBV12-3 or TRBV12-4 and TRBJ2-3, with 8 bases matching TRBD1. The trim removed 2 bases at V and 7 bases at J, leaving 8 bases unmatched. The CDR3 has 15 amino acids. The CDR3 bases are TGTGCCAGCAGTTTAACAGGGGGTGATTTCCATACGCAGTATTTT. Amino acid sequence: CASSLTGGDFHTQYF.

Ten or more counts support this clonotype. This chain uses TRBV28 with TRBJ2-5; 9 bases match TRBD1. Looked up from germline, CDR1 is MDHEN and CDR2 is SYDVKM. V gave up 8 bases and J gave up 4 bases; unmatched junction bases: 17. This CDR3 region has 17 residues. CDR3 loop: CASGSPPGQGWIETQYF. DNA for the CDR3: TGTGCCAGCGGAAGCCCCCCGGGACAGGGATGGATAGAGACCCAGTACTTC.

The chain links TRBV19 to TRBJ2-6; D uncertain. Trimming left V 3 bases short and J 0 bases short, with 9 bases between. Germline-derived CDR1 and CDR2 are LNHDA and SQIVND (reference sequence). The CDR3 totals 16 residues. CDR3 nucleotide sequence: TGTGCCAGTAGTATGGGTCAGGCCTCTGGGGCCAACGTCCTGACTTTC. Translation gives CASSMGQASGANVLTF.

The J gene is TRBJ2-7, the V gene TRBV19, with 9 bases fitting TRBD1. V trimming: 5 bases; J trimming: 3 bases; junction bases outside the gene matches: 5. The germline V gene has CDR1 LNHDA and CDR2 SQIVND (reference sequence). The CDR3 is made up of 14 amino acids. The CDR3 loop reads CASSGDREHYEQYF. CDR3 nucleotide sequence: TGTGCCAGTAGTGGGGACAGGGAACACTACGAGCAGTACTTC.

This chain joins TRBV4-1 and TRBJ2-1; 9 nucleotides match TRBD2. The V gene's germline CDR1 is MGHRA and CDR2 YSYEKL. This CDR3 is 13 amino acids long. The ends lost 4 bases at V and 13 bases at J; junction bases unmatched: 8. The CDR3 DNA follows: TGCGCCAGCAGCCGCCGTAGCGGGAGTGACCAGTTCTTC. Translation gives CASSRRSGSDQFF.

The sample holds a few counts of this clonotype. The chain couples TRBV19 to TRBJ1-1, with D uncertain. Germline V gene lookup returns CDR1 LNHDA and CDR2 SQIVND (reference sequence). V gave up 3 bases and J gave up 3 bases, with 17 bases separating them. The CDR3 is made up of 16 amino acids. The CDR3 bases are TGTGCCAGTAGTATTGGACCCCTTTGGAGGGACACTGAAGCTTTCTTT. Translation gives CASSIGPLWRDTEAFF.

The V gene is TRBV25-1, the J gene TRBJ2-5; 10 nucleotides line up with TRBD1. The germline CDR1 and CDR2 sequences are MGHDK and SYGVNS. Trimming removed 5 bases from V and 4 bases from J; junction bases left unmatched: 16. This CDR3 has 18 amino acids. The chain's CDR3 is CASSSGPGTGDLRETQYF. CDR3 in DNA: TGTGCCAGCAGTTCTGGACCGGGGACAGGGGACCTCCGAGAGACCCAGTACTTC. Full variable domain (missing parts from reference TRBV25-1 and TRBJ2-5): EADIYQTPRYLVIGTGKKITLECSQTMGHDKMYWYQQDPGMELHLIHYSYGVNSTEKGDLSSESTVSRIRTEHFPLTLESARPSHTSQYLCASSSGPGTGDLRETQYFGPGTRLLVL.

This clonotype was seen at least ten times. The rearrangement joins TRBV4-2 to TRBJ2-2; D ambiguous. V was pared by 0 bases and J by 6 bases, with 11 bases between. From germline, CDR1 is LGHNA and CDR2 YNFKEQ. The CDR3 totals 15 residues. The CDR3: CASSQDPHRSGELFF. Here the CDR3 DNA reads TGTGCCAGCAGCCAAGATCCCCATAGATCCGGGGAGCTGTTTTTT.

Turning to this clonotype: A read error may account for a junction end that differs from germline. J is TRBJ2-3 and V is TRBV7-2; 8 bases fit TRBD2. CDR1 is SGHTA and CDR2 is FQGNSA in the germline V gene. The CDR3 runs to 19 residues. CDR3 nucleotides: TGCGCCAGCAGCCTACCAAGGCGGGAGGTTCGTTTGGGGACAGATACGCAGTATTTT. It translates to CASSLPRREVRLGTDTQYF.

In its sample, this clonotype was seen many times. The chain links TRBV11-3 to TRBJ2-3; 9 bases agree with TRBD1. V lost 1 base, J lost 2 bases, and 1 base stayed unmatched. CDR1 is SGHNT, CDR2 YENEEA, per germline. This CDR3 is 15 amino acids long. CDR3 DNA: TGTGCCAGCAGCTTAGGACAGGGGGACACAGATACGCAGTATTTT. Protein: CASSLGQGDTDTQYF.

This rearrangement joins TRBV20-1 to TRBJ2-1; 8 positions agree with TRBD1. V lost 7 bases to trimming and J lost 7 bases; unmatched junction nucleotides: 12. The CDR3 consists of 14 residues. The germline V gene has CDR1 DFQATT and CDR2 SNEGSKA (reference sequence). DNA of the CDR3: TGCAGTGTTTCCCAGGGGGCTCGTTGGAATGAGCAGTTCTTC. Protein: CSVSQGARWNEQFF.

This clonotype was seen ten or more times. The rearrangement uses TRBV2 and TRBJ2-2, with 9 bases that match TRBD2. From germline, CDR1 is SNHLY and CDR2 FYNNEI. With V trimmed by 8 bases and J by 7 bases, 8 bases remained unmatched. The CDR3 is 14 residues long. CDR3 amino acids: CASSIAGDLGELFF. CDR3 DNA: TGTGCCAGCTCGATAGCGGGAGATCTCGGGGAGCTGTTTTTT.

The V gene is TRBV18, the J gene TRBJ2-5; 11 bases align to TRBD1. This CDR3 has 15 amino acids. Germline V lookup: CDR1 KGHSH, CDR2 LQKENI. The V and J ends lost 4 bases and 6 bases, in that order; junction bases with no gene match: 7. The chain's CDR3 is CASSLGQGAMKTQYF. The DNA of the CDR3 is TGTGCCAGCTCACTCGGACAGGGGGCTATGAAGACCCAGTACTTC. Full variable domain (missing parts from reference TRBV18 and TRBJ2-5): NAGVMQNPRHLVRRRGQEARLRCSPMKGHSHVYWYRQLPEEGLKFMVYLQKENIIDESGMPKERFSAEFPKEGPSILRIQQVVRGDSAAYFCASSLGQGAMKTQYFGPGTRLLVL.

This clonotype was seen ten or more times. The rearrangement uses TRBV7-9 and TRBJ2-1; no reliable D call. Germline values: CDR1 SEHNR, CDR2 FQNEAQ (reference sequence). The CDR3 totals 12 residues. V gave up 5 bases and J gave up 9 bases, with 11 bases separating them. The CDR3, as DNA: TGTGCCAGCAGCCTATTTTGGGGTGAGCAGTTCTTC. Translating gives CASSLFWGEQFF.

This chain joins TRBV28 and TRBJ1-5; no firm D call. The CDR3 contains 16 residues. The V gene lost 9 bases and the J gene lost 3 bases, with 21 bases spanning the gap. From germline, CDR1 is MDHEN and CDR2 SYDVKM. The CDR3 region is CASGEVRPWNNQPQHF. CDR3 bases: TGTGCCAGTGGGGAGGTCCGGCCTTGGAACAATCAGCCCCAGCATTTT.

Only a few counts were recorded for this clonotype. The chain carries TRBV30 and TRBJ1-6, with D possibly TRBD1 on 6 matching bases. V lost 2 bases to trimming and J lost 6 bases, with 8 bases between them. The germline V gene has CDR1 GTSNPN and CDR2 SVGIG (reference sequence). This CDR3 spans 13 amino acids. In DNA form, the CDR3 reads TGTGCCTGGAGTAAACAGGGTAATTCACCCCTCCACTTT. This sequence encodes CAWSKQGNSPLHF.